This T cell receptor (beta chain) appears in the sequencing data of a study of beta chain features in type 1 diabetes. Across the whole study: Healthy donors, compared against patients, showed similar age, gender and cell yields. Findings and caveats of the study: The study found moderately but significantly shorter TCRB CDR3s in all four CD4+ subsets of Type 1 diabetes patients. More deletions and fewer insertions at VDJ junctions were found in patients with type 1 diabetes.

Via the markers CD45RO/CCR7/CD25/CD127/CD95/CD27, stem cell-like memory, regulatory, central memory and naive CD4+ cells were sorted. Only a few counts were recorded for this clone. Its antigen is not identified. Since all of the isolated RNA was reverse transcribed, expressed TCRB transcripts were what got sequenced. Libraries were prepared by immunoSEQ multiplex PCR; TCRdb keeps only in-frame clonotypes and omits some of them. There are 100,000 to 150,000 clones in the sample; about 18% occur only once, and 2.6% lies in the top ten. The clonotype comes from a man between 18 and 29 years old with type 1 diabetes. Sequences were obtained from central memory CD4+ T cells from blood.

CDR3 bases: TGCAGCGTGGGCGGGACCTCCGTTGATTATGCTGAAGCTTTCTTT. Protein: CSVGGTSVDYAEAFF. The rearrangement links TRBV29-1 to TRBJ1-1; D perhaps matches TRBD1 (5 bases). CDR1 and CDR2 (germline): SQVTM, ANQGSEA. The V end lost 6 bases, the J end lost 6 bases, and 23 bases lay between the germline ends. The length of the CDR3 is 15 residues.